What follows is one T cell receptor beta chain and its context. Libraries were prepared by immunoSEQ multiplex PCR; TCRdb keeps only in-frame clonotypes and omits some of them. The top ten clones hold more than 0.1% of a sample with 40,000 to 45,000 clones, 85% to 95% of them seen once. The CDR3 contains 13 residues. V was pared by 3 bases and J by 4 bases, with 6 bases between. CDR1 is MNHNS and CDR2 is SASEGT in the germline V gene. This entry comes from a study of human thymus T cells. This chain links TRBV6-1 with TRBJ1-4, with D possibly being TRBD1 (5 bases). This clonotype originated in a boy younger than two with a congenital heart defect but otherwise immunologically healthy. Source material: blood. CDR3 nucleotide sequence: TGTGCCAGCAGTGACAGGGTTAATGAAAAACTGTTTTTT. Translated, it gives CASSDRVNEKLFF.